This is a list of T cell receptor beta chains from one sample in a study of T cell responses to AZD1222 COVID-19 vaccine. Method: immunoSEQ multiplex PCR; TCRdb's copy keeps in-frame clones and lacks some. The table shows roughly 100,000 clones, with about 92% occurring only once. The sequences come from peripheral blood, collected 28 days after the second AZD1222 dose. The source is an adult who received the AZD1222 COVID-19 vaccine. The CDR3 runs from the conserved cysteine through the conserved F or W. The D gene is left open where the match is weak. The size entry is marked missing in some rows and otherwise reads once, few, many or a size class.

D: TRBD2
J: TRBJ2-3
V: TRBV13
size: NA
DNA: TGTGCCAGCAGCCCCGGACGGGGGGGTCCCGCTTTTAGTACGCAGTATTTT
CDR3: CASSPGRGGPAFSTQYF

D: NA
J: TRBJ2-7
V: TRBV30
size: NA
DNA: TGTGCCTGGAGTGAAGACAGTCGGGGGGAGCAGTACTTC
CDR3: CAWSEDSRGEQYF

D: NA
J: TRBJ2-2
V: TRBV5-1
size: NA
DNA: TGCGCCAGCACCTGGGTAGGGGTGGCCGGGGAGCTGTTTTTT
CDR3: CASTWVGVAGELFF

D: NA
J: TRBJ1-1
V: TRBV11-1
size: NA
DNA: TGTGCCAGCAGCGCGATGGGAGCAGCTTTCTTT
CDR3: CASSAMGAAFF

D: NA
J: TRBJ2-5
V: TRBV27
size: NA
DNA: TGTGCCAGCAGTTCTGCCGTCGACGGTCAAAACGCAGAGACCCAGTACTTC
CDR3: CASSSAVDGQNAETQYF

D: NA
J: TRBJ2-1
V: TRBV6-6
size: NA
DNA: TGTGCCAGCAGCCCCCGGAGCGGCGCCTACAATGAGCAGTTCTTC
CDR3: CASSPRSGAYNEQFF

D: NA
J: TRBJ1-1
V: TRBV7-2
size: NA
DNA: TGTGCCAGCAGCCCAGGCAGGGCGTGGAACACTGAAGCTTTCTTT
CDR3: CASSPGRAWNTEAFF

D: TRBD2
J: TRBJ2-3
V: TRBV9
size: NA
DNA: TGTGCCAGCAGCGTAGTAGCGGGGGTTGCAGATACGCAGTATTTT
CDR3: CASSVVAGVADTQYF

D: NA
J: TRBJ2-3
V: TRBV3-1/TRBV3-2
size: NA
DNA: TGTGCCAGCAGCCGGGACACAGATACGCAGTATTTT
CDR3: CASSRDTDTQYF

D: NA
J: TRBJ2-7
V: TRBV6-2/TRBV6-3
size: NA
DNA: TGTGCCAGCAGTTCCCCGGAAAGCTCCTACGAGCAGTACTTC
CDR3: CASSSPESSYEQYF

D: NA
J: TRBJ1-4
V: TRBV3-1/TRBV3-2
size: NA
DNA: TGTGCCAGCAGCCCGCAACCCGCAACTAATGAAAAACTGTTTTTT
CDR3: CASSPQPATNEKLFF

D: TRBD2
J: TRBJ2-1
V: TRBV11-3
size: few
DNA: TGTGCCAGCAGCAAAAGACGGGGGGACAATGAGCAGTTCTTC
CDR3: CASSKRRGDNEQFF

D: NA
J: TRBJ1-6
V: TRBV13
size: NA
DNA: TGTGCCAGCAGCGTCGGACGTCGCCCCCTCCACTTT
CDR3: CASSVGRRPLHF

D: TRBD2
J: TRBJ2-1
V: TRBV9
size: few
DNA: TGTGCCAGCAGCTTTTCACCGGGACTAGCGGGGCCATACAATGAGCAGTTCTTC
CDR3: CASSFSPGLAGPYNEQFF

D: NA
J: TRBJ2-7
V: TRBV14
size: NA
DNA: TGTGCCAGCAGCCAACCCTCCACCTACGAGCAGTACTTC
CDR3: CASSQPSTYEQYF

D: NA
J: TRBJ1-2
V: TRBV6-6
size: NA
DNA: TGTGCCAGCACCCACAAACGCGGCGACAGTCGTGGCTACACCTTC
CDR3: CASTHKRGDSRGYTF

D: NA
J: TRBJ2-2
V: TRBV14
size: NA
DNA: TGTGCCAGCAGCCAAGATTTATACGGATCGAACACCGGGGAGCTGTTTTTT
CDR3: CASSQDLYGSNTGELFF

D: NA
J: TRBJ1-5
V: TRBV6-6
size: NA
DNA: TGTGCCAGCAGTTACTCTGACAGGATGAATCAGCCCCAGCATTTT
CDR3: CASSYSDRMNQPQHF

D: NA
J: TRBJ2-5
V: TRBV10-2
size: NA
DNA: TGCGCCAGCAGCGTAACAGGGCGGGGAGAGACCCAGTACTTC
CDR3: CASSVTGRGETQYF

D: NA
J: TRBJ1-1
V: TRBV18
size: NA
DNA: TGTGCCAGCTCACCACGGACGGAGCTGAACACTGAAGCTTTCTTT
CDR3: CASSPRTELNTEAFF

D: TRBD1
J: TRBJ1-2
V: TRBV12-3/TRBV12-4
size: NA
DNA: TGTGCCAGCAGTCAGGGACAGGTCTATGGCTACACCTTC
CDR3: CASSQGQVYGYTF

D: NA
J: TRBJ1-3
V: TRBV4-3
size: NA
DNA: TGCGCCAGCAGCCAAGAGAGCGTGAGTGGAAACACCATATATTTT
CDR3: CASSQESVSGNTIYF

D: NA
J: TRBJ2-2
V: TRBV5-1
size: NA
DNA: TGCGCCAGCAGCTTGTCTGTACAGGCGAACACCGGGGAGCTGTTTTTT
CDR3: CASSLSVQANTGELFF

D: NA
J: TRBJ2-5
V: TRBV18
size: NA
DNA: TGTGCCAGCCGCGTCCGAGAGACCCAGTACTTC
CDR3: CASRVRETQYF

D: NA
J: TRBJ2-3
V: TRBV9
size: NA
DNA: TGTGCCAGCAGCGAGAGGAAGGGATCAGATACGCAGTATTTT
CDR3: CASSERKGSDTQYF

D: NA
J: TRBJ2-1
V: TRBV9
size: NA
DNA: TGTGCCAGCAGCGTAACGGGATTTGAGCAGTTCTTC
CDR3: CASSVTGFEQFF

D: TRBD1
J: TRBJ1-2
V: TRBV18
size: NA
DNA: TGTGCCAGCTCACTCGACAGGGATGGCTACACCTTC
CDR3: CASSLDRDGYTF